Detailed here is one T cell receptor beta chain. Profiling relied on immunoSEQ multiplex PCR, and the TCRdb table lists in-frame clones only, not all of them. The sample carries hundreds of thousands of clones, more than 65% recorded once. The record originates from a study of control samples from healthy donors and cancer patients. The germline CDR1 and CDR2 sequences are MDHEN and SYDVKM. The CDR3 covers 14 residues. Trimming removed 2 bases at V and 7 bases at J, with 12 bases between. The sequence derives from a woman aged 55-70 years with lung cancer. The sample consisted of PBMCs. The V and J genes are TRBV28 and TRBJ1-5, with a tentative D call TRBD1 (6 bases). DNA for the CDR3: TGTGCCAGCAGTTTAACCCAGGGGAGGCAGCCCCAGCATTTT. Its protein is CASSLTQGRQPQHF.